The present entry profiles one T cell receptor (beta chain) with its context. The PCR ran on 60 Vbeta and 13 Jbeta primers. Assay: immunoSEQ multiplex PCR; the TCRdb copy retains only in-frame clones and omits some. The sample contains tens of thousands of clones, 70% to 85% of which appear only once. This record belongs to a study of cytomegalovirus exposure and HLA in healthy donors. Per germline, CDR1 LNHDA and CDR2 SQIVND (reference sequence). The CDR3 is made up of 14 amino acids. Trimming removed 5 bases from V and 4 bases from J; junction bases left unmatched: 5. The sequencing input was PBMCs. J is TRBJ1-3 and V is TRBV19, with 7 bases that match TRBD1. The origin of this receptor is a woman between 35 and 50 years old in good health and CMV-seronegative. The CDR3 region is CASSAGQPGNTIYF. As DNA, the CDR3 is TGTGCCAGTAGTGCGGGACAGCCGGGAAACACCATATATTTT.